The next 32 T cell receptor beta chains were all read from a single sample in a study of blood T cell repertoires in COVID-19. Generated by immunoSEQ multiplex PCR, the TCRdb table keeps only in-frame clones and is missing some. The sample contains roughly 480,000 clones, roughly nine tenths of which appear only once. Sample: peripheral blood. These receptors originate from a man younger than 30 with COVID-19, enrolled during active disease.

The chain links TRBV3-1 (or the pseudogene TRBV3-2) to TRBJ2-1, with a tentative D call TRBD1 (5 bases). V lost 1 base and J 9 bases, leaving 7 bases between the germline ends. The germline V gene has CDR1 LGHDT and CDR2 YNNKEL (reference sequence). There are 12 residues in the CDR3. CDR3 sequence (DNA): TGTGCCAGCAGCCAAGGGGGCGTTGAGCAGTTCTTC. As protein: CASSQGGVEQFF.

This clone was counted many times. The V and J genes are TRBV29-1 and TRBJ1-2; D is ambiguous. The CDR3 spans 12 residues. CDR1 is SQVTM, CDR2 ANQGSEA, per germline. Trimming cost V 4 bases and J 7 bases, with 13 bases left between them. CDR3 sequence reads: CSVVYLTGGYTF. In DNA form, the CDR3 reads TGCAGCGTTGTATACCTAACGGGTGGCTACACCTTC. Based on the CDR3 plus reference TRBV29-1 and TRBJ1-2, the full variable domain is SAVISQKPSRDICQRGTSLTIQCQVDSQVTMMFWYRQQPGQSLTLIATANQGSEATYESGFVIDKFPISRPNLTFSTLTVSNMSPEDSSIYLCSVVYLTGGYTFGSGTRLTVV.

The chain employs TRBV19 and TRBJ1-1, with 11 bases that match TRBD1. Germline loops: CDR1 LNHDA, CDR2 SQIVND (reference sequence). This CDR3 has 18 amino acids. After removal of 5 bases from V and 2 bases from J, the junction contained 13 bases not matched to a gene. The CDR3 region has the DNA TGTGCCAGTAGTCCACCCCCCGGACAGGGGGCGCAAAACACTGAAGCTTTCTTT. This codes for CASSPPPGQGAQNTEAFF.

The DNA of the CDR3 is TGTGCCAGCAGATTGACAAGGAACACTGAAGCTTTCTTT. This sequence encodes CASRLTRNTEAFF. The chain recombines TRBV6-5 with TRBJ1-1; D gene unclear. The V gene's germline CDR1 is MNHEY and CDR2 SVGAGI. V lost 6 bases and J lost 1, with 9 bases in between. There are 13 residues in the CDR3.

The chain carries TRBV9 and TRBJ2-5; TRBD1 might be the D (5 bases). The CDR3 spans 15 residues. The germline CDR1 and CDR2 sequences are SGDLS and YYNGEE. The V gene lost 0 bases and the J gene lost 5 bases, with 14 bases spanning the gap. CDR3 sequence: CASSVVPGKMETQYF. In DNA, the CDR3 is TGTGCCAGCAGCGTAGTTCCAGGGAAGATGGAGACCCAGTACTTC.

V is TRBV20-1 and J is TRBJ2-7; D is possibly TRBD1 (6 bases). The length of the CDR3 is 14 residues. Germline V gene sequence: CDR1 DFQATT, CDR2 SNEGSKA (reference sequence). The V end was cut by 3 bases, the J end by 7 bases, with 19 bases between. CDR3 in DNA: TGCAGTGCTAGTGGGGGCCTCGATAGGGTAGAGCAGTACTTC. It is translated as CSASGGLDRVEQYF.

Notes on this clone: The same CDR3 is also encoded by other DNA sequences in this sample. This chain connects TRBV11-2 to TRBJ2-7; 10 positions match TRBD1. The CDR3 loop spans 14 amino acids. The germline CDR1 and CDR2 sequences are SGHAT and FQNNGV. V was pared by 1 base and J by 4 bases, with 1 base of the junction left unmatched. In DNA form, the CDR3 reads TGTGCCAGCAGCTTAGGGACAGGGGGGTACGAGCAGTACTTC. It specifies CASSLGTGGYEQYF.

The chain recombines TRBV25-1 with TRBJ1-2; tentative D call: TRBD1 (5 bases). Germline CDR1 MGHDK, CDR2 SYGVNS. The CDR3 loop spans 16 amino acids. Trimming stripped 2 bases from V and 1 base from J, with 14 bases between. This CDR3 is CASSELETEVNYGYTF. Here the CDR3 DNA reads TGTGCCAGCAGTGAACTGGAGACAGAGGTTAACTATGGCTACACCTTC.

This chain links TRBV5-5 with TRBJ2-7, with D hard to call. V was shortened by 3 bases and J by 3 bases, with 16 bases between the two germline ends. This CDR3 has 15 amino acids. From germline, CDR1 is SGHKS and CDR2 YYEKEE (reference sequence). In nucleotides, the CDR3 is TGTGCCAGCAGCTCGGCCGGTGAACAGATCTACGAGCAGTACTTC. As protein: CASSSAGEQIYEQYF.

The sample holds one count of this clone. The chain is built from TRBV4-1 and TRBJ2-2, with TRBD2 identical over 10 bases. This CDR3 region has 16 residues. The V gene end was trimmed by 2 bases and the J gene end by 4 bases; junction bases not matched to a gene: 4. Germline values: CDR1 MGHRA, CDR2 YSYEKL. The CDR3 reads CASSQLAGGLTGELFF. In DNA, the CDR3 is TGCGCCAGCAGCCAATTAGCGGGGGGCCTCACCGGGGAGCTGTTTTTT.

As DNA, the CDR3 is TGCAGTGCTAGAGAGTGGACAACGCAGTATTTT. It translates to CSAREWTTQYF. This chain joins TRBV20-1 and TRBJ2-3, with TRBD1 as a possible D gene (5 bases). CDR1 is DFQATT, CDR2 SNEGSKA, per germline (reference sequence). Trimming shortened V by 0 bases and J by 9 bases, and 7 bases separated the two germline ends. The CDR3 has 11 amino acids.

J is TRBJ1-3 and V is TRBV18, with D unclear. Deletions cut 2 bases from V and 4 bases from J, with 12 bases between. Germline lookup yields CDR1 KGHSH and CDR2 LQKENI. The CDR3 extends over 15 amino acids. The CDR3, as DNA: TGTGCCAGCTCACCATATACGGGTTCCGGAAACACCATATATTTT. It codes for CASSPYTGSGNTIYF.

The chain combines TRBV18 with TRBJ2-7, with 8 bases identical to TRBD1. Germline V CDR1 and CDR2: KGHSH, LQKENI. The J segment lost 5 bases and the V segment lost 3 bases, leaving 6 bases of the junction unmatched. The CDR3 spans 14 residues. This chain's CDR3 is CASSPTQTGDEQYF. The CDR3 DNA is TGTGCCAGCTCACCCACTCAGACAGGGGACGAGCAGTACTTC.

There are a few counts of this clone. J is TRBJ1-1 and V is TRBV2; D unresolved. Trimming cost V 7 bases and J 0 bases, with 9 bases left between them. Germline lookup yields CDR1 SNHLY and CDR2 FYNNEI. The CDR3 is 13 amino acids. This chain's CDR3 is CASTVLLNTEAFF. CDR3 bases: TGTGCCAGCACCGTCCTACTGAACACTGAAGCTTTCTTT.

The chain carries TRBV12-3 or TRBV12-4 and TRBJ2-2; D unclear. V was cut by 3 bases and J by 6 bases, with 8 bases left in between. This CDR3 has 13 residues. DNA for the CDR3: TGTGCCAGCAGTTTGAGTGTGGCCGGGGAGCTGTTTTTT. This codes for CASSLSVAGELFF.

The chain has TRBV5-1 and TRBJ1-2; no reliable D call. V lost 0 bases and J lost 1, with 7 bases in between. CDR1 SGHRS and CDR2 YFSETQ come from the germline V gene. This CDR3 region has 14 residues. In DNA, the CDR3 is TGCGCCAGCAGCTTGGGCGGAGTTAACTATGGCTACACCTTC. Translation gives CASSLGGVNYGYTF.

This clone has a single count. The V gene is TRBV27, the J gene TRBJ2-7, with no clear D. The CDR3 is made up of 11 amino acids. Germline-derived CDR1 and CDR2 are MNHEY and SMNVEV (reference sequence). The V end lost 9 bases, the J end lost 7 bases, and 13 bases lay between the germline ends. CDR3 DNA sequence: TGTGCCAGGCAAAGGATCGGGGAGCAGTACTTC. Residues: CARQRIGEQYF.

The chain has TRBV29-1 and TRBJ2-5; D remains ambiguous. The CDR3 covers 14 residues. The germline V gene has CDR1 SQVTM and CDR2 ANQGSEA. The V gene lost 2 bases and the J gene lost 5 bases, with 15 bases spanning the gap. CDR3 nucleotide sequence: TGCAGCGTTGAAATGGTGGCAGTTTTGGAGACCCAGTACTTC. The encoded protein is CSVEMVAVLETQYF.

This clone was found once. V is TRBV6-5 and J is TRBJ1-2; the D gene is possibly TRBD1 (6 bases). Germline assignment: CDR1 MNHEY and CDR2 SVGAGI. This CDR3 has 14 amino acids. V dropped 4 bases and J dropped 5 bases, with 14 bases sitting between them. This CDR3 reads CASSSGTTVYGYTF. CDR3 nucleotide sequence: TGTGCCAGCAGTTCCGGGACAACCGTTTATGGCTACACCTTC.

Of note for this clone: The sample contains more than one DNA sequence encoding this CDR3. The chain carries TRBV11-1 and TRBJ2-5; 7 bases agree with TRBD2. V dropped 4 bases and J dropped 8; count of bases not matched to a gene: 16. CDR1 is SGHAT, CDR2 FQDESV, per germline (reference sequence). This CDR3 contains 16 residues. The CDR3 DNA sequence: TGTGCCAGCAGCTCACCCACGGGGGGAGTGGCAGAAACCCAGTACTTC. Amino acid sequence: CASSSPTGGVAETQYF.

As for this clone: Additional DNA sequences in this sample encode the identical CDR3. The chain employs TRBV20-1 and TRBJ2-7; perhaps D is TRBD1 or TRBD2 (6 bases each). The CDR3 runs 13 residues. V lost 3 bases to trimming and J lost 0 bases, with 9 bases between them. Germline V gene data show CDR1 as DFQATT and CDR2 as SNEGSKA (reference sequence). The CDR3 is CSASGGGSYEQYF. The CDR3 DNA is TGCAGTGCTAGTGGAGGGGGCTCCTACGAGCAGTACTTC.

This clone has only one observation. The rearrangement links TRBV29-1 to TRBJ1-1, with D possibly TRBD1 on 6 matching bases. The CDR3 contains 11 residues. Germline CDR1 SQVTM, CDR2 ANQGSEA. V lost 4 bases to trimming and J lost 10 bases, with 13 bases between them. The CDR3 DNA reads as TGCAGCGTTGCGGGACACAACGGAGCTTTCTTT. This sequence encodes CSVAGHNGAFF.

The chain joins TRBV4-1 to TRBJ1-1, with D perhaps TRBD1 (6 bases). Germline-derived CDR1 and CDR2 are MGHRA and YSYEKL. The CDR3 length is 15 residues. V shed 4 bases and J shed 5 bases, with 17 bases lying between them. In DNA form, the CDR3 reads TGCGCCAGCAGCCTCGGCGGGGGGCAAGGGACTGAAGCTTTCTTT. As protein: CASSLGGGQGTEAFF.

The rearrangement links TRBV3-1 (or the pseudogene TRBV3-2) to TRBJ1-1; D remains ambiguous. CDR3 length equals 13 residues. V lost 4 bases and J lost 4, with 10 bases in between. The V gene's germline CDR1 is LGHDT and CDR2 YNNKEL (reference sequence). The CDR3 nucleotides read TGTGCCAGCAGCCCGGGAGGATTCACTGAAGCTTTCTTT. As protein: CASSPGGFTEAFF.

This clone was observed once. V usage is TRBV7-6 and J usage is TRBJ2-2; no reliable D call. CDR1 is SGHVS and CDR2 is FNYEAQ in the germline V gene. CDR3 length: 15 residues. Trimming pared 0 bases from V and 1 base from J, leaving 6 bases between. This CDR3 reads CASSLAGQNTGELFF. CDR3 DNA: TGTGCCAGCAGCTTAGCTGGGCAGAACACCGGGGAGCTGTTTTTT.

V is TRBV5-1 and J is TRBJ1-4; 9 bases are a match to TRBD1. The CDR3 length is 15 residues. V lost 6 bases, J lost 2 bases, and 5 bases stayed unmatched. Germline values: CDR1 SGHRS, CDR2 YFSETQ. Written as DNA, the CDR3 is TGCGCCAGCAAAATAACAGGGGGCACTAATGAAAAACTGTTTTTT. The encoded protein is CASKITGGTNEKLFF.

This sequence joins TRBV27 and TRBJ1-1, with 7 bases fitting TRBD1. With V trimmed by 2 bases and J by 1 base, 4 bases remained unmatched. This CDR3 contains 15 residues. The germline CDR1 and CDR2 sequences are MNHEY and SMNVEV (reference sequence). CDR3 coding DNA: TGTGCCAGCAGTTTAGGTGACAGGGCGAACACTGAAGCTTTCTTT. It encodes CASSLGDRANTEAFF.

The chain joins TRBV5-1 to TRBJ1-4; D is perhaps TRBD1 (5 bases). With 2 bases removed from V and 6 bases from J, the gap between germline ends came to 11 bases. Germline V CDR1 and CDR2: SGHRS, YFSETQ. The CDR3 sequence is 14 residues long. The CDR3 is CASSFMGQDEKLFF. The CDR3 DNA reads as TGCGCCAGCAGCTTCATGGGGCAGGATGAAAAACTGTTTTTT. Together with reference TRBV5-1 and TRBJ1-4, the CDR3 gives the full variable domain: KAGVTQTPRYLIKTRGQQVTLSCSPISGHRSVSWYQQTPGQGLQFLFEYFSETQRNKGNFPGRFSGRQFSNSRSEMNVSTLELGDSALYLCASSFMGQDEKLFFGSGTQLSVL.

The gene calls are TRBV18 and TRBJ2-5; maybe TRBD1 (5 bases). V was cut by 3 bases and J by 4 bases, with 12 bases left in between. In germline, CDR1 is KGHSH, CDR2 LQKENI. This CDR3 region has 14 residues. The chain's CDR3 is CASSPPGLSETQYF. The CDR3 DNA reads as TGTGCCAGCTCACCTCCAGGGCTCTCAGAGACCCAGTACTTC.

The gene calls are TRBV19 and TRBJ2-2; TRBD1 matches 10 bases. The V and J ends lost 5 bases and 6 bases, in that order; junction bases with no gene match: 9. This CDR3 has 16 amino acids. Germline loops: CDR1 LNHDA, CDR2 SQIVND (reference sequence). CDR3 DNA: TGTGCCAGTAGTCTAATCAGACAGGGGGCGGCCGGGGAGCTGTTTTTT. This gives the protein CASSLIRQGAAGELFF.

This chain joins TRBV28 and TRBJ2-7, with D hard to call. The CDR3 has 14 amino acids. Germline V CDR1 and CDR2: MDHEN, SYDVKM. Trimming shortened V by 7 bases and J by 4 bases, and 17 bases separated the two germline ends. The CDR3 region has the DNA TGTGCCAGCACCTCATATCCCCCGACATACGAGCAGTACTTC. Translating gives CASTSYPPTYEQYF. Full variable domain (rest looked up from reference TRBV28 and TRBJ2-7): DVKVTQSSRYLVKRTGEKVFLECVQDMDHENMFWYRQDPGLGLRLIYFSYDVKMKEKGDIPEGYSVSREKKERFSLILESASTNQTSMYLCASTSYPPTYEQYFGPGTRLTVT.

The chain has TRBV11-2 and TRBJ2-7, with D perhaps TRBD1 (6 bases). CDR1 is SGHAT and CDR2 is FQNNGV in the germline V gene. The CDR3 covers 14 residues. V lost 4 bases and J 5 bases, leaving 15 bases between the germline ends. This CDR3 reads CASSSPGTTHEQYF. In DNA form, the CDR3 reads TGTGCCAGCAGCTCCCCCGGGACAACCCACGAGCAGTACTTC.